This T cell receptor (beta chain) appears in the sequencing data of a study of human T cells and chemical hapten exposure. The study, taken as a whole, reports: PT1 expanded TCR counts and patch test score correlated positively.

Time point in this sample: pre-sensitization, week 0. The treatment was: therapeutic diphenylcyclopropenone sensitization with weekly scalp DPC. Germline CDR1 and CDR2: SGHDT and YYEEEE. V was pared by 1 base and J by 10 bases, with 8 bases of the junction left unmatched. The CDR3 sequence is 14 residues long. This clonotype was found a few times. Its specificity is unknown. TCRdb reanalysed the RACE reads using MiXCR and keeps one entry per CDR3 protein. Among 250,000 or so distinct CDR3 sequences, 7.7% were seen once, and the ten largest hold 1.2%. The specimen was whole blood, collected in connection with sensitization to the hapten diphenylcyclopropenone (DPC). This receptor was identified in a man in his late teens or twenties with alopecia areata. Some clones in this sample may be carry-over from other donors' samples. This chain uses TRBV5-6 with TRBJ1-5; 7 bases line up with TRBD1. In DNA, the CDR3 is TGTGCCAGCAGCTTGCTCAGGGGGGTAGAACCCCAGCATTTT. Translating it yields CASSLLRGVEPQHF.